The clone carrying this T cell receptor beta chain was seen at least ten times. This sample was taken from a study of Graves' ophthalmopathy and Graves' hyperthyroidism. The authors amplified TCR beta CDR3 regions from RNA transcripts. An initial RT-PCR round employing HTBI primers preceded a second-round multiplex PCR. TCRdb passed the multiplex PCR reads through MiXCR, listing each CDR3 protein once. The profile shows 300,000 to 400,000 distinct CDR3 sequences, 17% of them singletons. The diagnosis combined clinical symptoms, thyroxine, TRAb, thyroid ultrasound and orbital computed tomography scans. Fresh peripheral blood, about 10 ml, was the PBMC source. Per germline, CDR1 SGHTA and CDR2 FQGTGA. The V end was cut by 2 bases, the J end by 1 base, with 5 bases between. This CDR3 has 13 residues.

This receptor was taken from an adult man with Graves' ophthalmopathy. Sequencing used peripheral blood. The rearrangement uses TRBV7-3 and TRBJ1-1; D remains unclear. CDR3 bases: TGTGCCAGCAGCTTACAGAAGAACACTGAAGCTTTCTTT. Its protein is CASSLQKNTEAFF.